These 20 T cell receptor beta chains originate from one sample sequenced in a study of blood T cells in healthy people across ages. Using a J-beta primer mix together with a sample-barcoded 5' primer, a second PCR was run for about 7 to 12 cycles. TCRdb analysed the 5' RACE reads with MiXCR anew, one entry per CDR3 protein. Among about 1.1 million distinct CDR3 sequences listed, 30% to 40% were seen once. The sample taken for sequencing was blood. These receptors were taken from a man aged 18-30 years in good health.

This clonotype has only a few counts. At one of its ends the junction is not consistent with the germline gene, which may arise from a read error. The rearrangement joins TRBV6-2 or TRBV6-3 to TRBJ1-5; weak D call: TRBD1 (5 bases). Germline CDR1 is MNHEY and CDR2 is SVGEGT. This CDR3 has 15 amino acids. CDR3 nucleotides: TGTGCCAGTAGTTACTCGGGGGGGAGGAATCAGCCCCAGCATTTT. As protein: CASSYSGGRNQPQHF.

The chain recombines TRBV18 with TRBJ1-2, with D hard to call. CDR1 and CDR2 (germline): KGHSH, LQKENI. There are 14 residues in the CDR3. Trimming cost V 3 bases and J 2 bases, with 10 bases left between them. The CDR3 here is CASSPQPANYGYTF. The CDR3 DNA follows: TGTGCCAGCTCACCGCAGCCAGCCAACTATGGCTACACCTTC.

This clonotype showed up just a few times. The CDR3 DNA sequence: TGTGCCAGCAGATCAGGGACAGAAGAGCTGTTTTTT. Amino acid sequence: CASRSGTEELFF. The chain recombines TRBV25-1 with TRBJ2-2; 7 nucleotides match TRBD1. The CDR3 totals 12 residues. V was clipped by 6 bases and J by 11 bases; unmatched bases: 6. Germline CDR1 reads MGHDK; CDR2 reads SYGVNS.

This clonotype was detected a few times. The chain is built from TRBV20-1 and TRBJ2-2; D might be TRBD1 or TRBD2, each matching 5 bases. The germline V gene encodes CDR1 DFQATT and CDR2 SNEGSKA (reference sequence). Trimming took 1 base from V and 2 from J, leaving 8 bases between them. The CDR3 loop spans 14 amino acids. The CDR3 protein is CSARAGDNTGELFF. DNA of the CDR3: TGCAGTGCTAGAGCCGGGGACAACACCGGGGAGCTGTTTTTT.

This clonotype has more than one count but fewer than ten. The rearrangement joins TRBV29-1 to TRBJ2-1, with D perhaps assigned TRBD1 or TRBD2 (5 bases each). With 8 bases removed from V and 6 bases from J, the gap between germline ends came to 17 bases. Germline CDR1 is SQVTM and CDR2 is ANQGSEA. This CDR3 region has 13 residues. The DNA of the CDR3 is TGCAGCCATCGGTGGGGGAACGGCAATGAGCAGTTCTTC. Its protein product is CSHRWGNGNEQFF.

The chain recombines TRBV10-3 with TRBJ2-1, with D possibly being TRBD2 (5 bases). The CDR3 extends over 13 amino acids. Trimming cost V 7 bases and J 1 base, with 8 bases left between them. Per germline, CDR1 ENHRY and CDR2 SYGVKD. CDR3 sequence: CAITGESYNEQFF. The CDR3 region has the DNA TGTGCCATCACCGGGGAGTCCTACAATGAGCAGTTCTTC.

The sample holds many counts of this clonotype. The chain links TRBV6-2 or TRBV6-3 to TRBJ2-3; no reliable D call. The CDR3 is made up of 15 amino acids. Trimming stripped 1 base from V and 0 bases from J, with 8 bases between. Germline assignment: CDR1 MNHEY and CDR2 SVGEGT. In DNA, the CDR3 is TGTGCCAGCAGTTACTTCCAAGGGAGCACAGATACGCAGTATTTT. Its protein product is CASSYFQGSTDTQYF.

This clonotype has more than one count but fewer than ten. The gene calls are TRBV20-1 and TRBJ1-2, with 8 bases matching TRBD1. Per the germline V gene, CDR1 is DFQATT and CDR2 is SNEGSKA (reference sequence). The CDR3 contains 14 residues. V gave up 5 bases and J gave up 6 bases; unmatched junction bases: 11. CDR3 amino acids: CSAPRVPGQDGYTF. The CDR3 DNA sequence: TGCAGTGCTCCTCGAGTCCCGGGACAGGATGGCTACACCTTC.

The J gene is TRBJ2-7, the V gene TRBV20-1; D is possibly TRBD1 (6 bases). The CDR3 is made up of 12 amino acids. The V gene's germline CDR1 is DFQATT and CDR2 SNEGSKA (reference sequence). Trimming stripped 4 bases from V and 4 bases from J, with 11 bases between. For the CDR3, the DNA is TGCAGTGCTACCGGGACATCTTACGAGCAGTACTTC. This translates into CSATGTSYEQYF.

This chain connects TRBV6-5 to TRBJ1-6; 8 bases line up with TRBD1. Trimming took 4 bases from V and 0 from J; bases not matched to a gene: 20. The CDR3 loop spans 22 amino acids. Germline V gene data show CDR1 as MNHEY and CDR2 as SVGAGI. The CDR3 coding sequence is TGTGCCAGCAGTTTAACCCGACAGGGGATTTTCCCTTCCGACTCCTATAATTCACCCCTCCACTTT. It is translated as CASSLTRQGIFPSDSYNSPLHF.

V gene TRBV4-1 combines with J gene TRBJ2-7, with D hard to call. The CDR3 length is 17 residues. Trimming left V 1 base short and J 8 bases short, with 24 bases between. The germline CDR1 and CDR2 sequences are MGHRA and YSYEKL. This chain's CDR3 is CASSQVGQRRDNVKQYF. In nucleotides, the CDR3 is TGCGCCAGCAGCCAAGTTGGGCAGCGCCGAGACAATGTTAAGCAGTACTTC.

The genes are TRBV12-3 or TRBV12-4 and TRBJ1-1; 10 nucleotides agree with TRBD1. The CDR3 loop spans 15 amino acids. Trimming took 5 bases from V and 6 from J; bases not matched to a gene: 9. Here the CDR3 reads CASSMTGGSSAEAFF. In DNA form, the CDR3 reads TGTGCCAGCAGTATGACAGGGGGCTCCTCCGCTGAAGCTTTCTTT.

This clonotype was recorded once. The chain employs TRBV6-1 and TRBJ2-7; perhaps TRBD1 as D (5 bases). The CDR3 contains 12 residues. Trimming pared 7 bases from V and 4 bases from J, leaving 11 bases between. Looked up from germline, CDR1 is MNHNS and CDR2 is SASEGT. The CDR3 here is CASIDQGYEQYF. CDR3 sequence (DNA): TGTGCCAGCATCGATCAGGGTTACGAGCAGTACTTC.

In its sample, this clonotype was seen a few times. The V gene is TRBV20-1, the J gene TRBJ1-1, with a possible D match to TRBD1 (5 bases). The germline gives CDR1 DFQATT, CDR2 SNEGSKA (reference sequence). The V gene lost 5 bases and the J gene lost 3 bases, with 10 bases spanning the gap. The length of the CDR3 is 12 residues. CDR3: CSAWGRDTEAFF. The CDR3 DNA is TGCAGTGCTTGGGGCAGGGACACTGAAGCTTTCTTT.

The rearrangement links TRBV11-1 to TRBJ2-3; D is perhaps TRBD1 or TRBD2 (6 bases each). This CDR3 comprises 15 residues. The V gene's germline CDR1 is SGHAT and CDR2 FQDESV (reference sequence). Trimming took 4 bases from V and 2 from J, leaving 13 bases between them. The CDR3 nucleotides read TGTGCCAGCAGCTCCCATCCGGGGGCCACAGATACGCAGTATTTT. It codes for CASSSHPGATDTQYF.

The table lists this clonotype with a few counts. The DNA for the CDR3 is TGTGCCATCAGTGAGTCTCTCAGCTCCTACGAGCAGTACTTC. It translates to CAISESLSSYEQYF. V and J are TRBV10-3 and TRBJ2-7; D ambiguous. Germline V gene data show CDR1 as ENHRY and CDR2 as SYGVKD. V dropped 0 bases and J dropped 0 bases, with 6 bases sitting between them. CDR3 length: 14 residues.

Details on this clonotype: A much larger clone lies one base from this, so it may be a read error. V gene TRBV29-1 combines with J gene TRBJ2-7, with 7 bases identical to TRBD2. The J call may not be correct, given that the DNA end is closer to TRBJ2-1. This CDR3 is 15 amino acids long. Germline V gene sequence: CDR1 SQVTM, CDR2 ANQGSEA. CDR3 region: CSVEGLAASSYEQFF. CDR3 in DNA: TGCAGCGTTGAAGGCCTAGCGGCGAGCTCCTACGAGCAGTTCTTC.

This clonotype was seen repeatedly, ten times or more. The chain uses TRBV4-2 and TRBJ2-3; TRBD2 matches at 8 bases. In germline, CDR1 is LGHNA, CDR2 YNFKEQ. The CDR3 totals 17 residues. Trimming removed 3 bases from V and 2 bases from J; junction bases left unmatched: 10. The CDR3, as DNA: TGTGCCAGCAGCCACGGGGGGGGGACTCCGCACACAGATACGCAGTATTTT. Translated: CASSHGGGTPHTDTQYF.

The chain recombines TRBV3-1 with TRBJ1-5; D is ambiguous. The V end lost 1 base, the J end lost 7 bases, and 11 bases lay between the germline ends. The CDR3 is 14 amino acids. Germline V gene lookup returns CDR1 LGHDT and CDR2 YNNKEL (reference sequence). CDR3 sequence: CASSQAIGEQPQHF. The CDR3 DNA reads TGTGCCAGCAGCCAAGCAATCGGGGAACAGCCCCAGCATTTT.

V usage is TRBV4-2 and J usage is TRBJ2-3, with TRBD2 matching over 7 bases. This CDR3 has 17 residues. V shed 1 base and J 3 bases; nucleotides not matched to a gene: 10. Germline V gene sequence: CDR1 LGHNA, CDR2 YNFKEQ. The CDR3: CASSQGVRGTRTDTQYF. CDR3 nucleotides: TGTGCCAGCAGCCAAGGGGTGCGGGGGACGAGGACAGATACGCAGTATTTT.